This TCR beta chain was identified during a study of T-cell memory formation after mild COVID-19. Constant-segment primers and 5'RACE yielded cDNA libraries for TCR alpha and TCR beta, each carrying sample barcodes and UMIs. TCRdb passed the 5' RACE reads through MiXCR, listing each CDR3 protein once. The sample carries around 340,000 distinct CDR3 sequences, under 25% recorded once. Trimming stripped 3 bases from V and 3 bases from J, with 2 bases between. The germline gives CDR1 KGHDR, CDR2 SFDVKD. The CDR3 is made up of 12 amino acids. This clonotype was seen a few times. Its antigen is not known. Findings and caveats of the study: Later expanders leaned CD4+, whereas day 15 to 85 contracting clones were balanced CD4/CD8.

The J gene is TRBJ1-5, the V gene TRBV24-1, with D uncertain. The sequencing input was PBMCs or a T cell subset sorted from them (not recorded which). This TCR was sampled from an adult woman who had mild COVID-19 (a few samples of this study predate the infection). Cell type and time point are not known. CDR3 loop: CATSDPNQPQHF. In DNA form, the CDR3 reads TGTGCCACCAGTGATCCCAATCAGCCCCAGCATTTT.